Described below is a single T cell receptor (beta chain) sequence and its context. Which antigen it targets is not known. Base qualities were left out, and no much larger clone turns up one base away. The data were obtained in a study of technical replicates of blood from several donors (dated by TCRdb to between 2016 and 2019). Germline trimming amounts to 4 bases on V and 0 bases on J, with 3 as the count of junction bases outside the gene matches. Taken from cysteine to phenylalanine, the CDR3 has 14 residues. Only CDR3 DNA is held: 42 bases, read in frame from base 1. Taken from the germline V gene, the CDR1 and CDR2 loops are SGHRS and YFSETQ. Library prep was done by the immunoSEQ multiplex PCR assay. Held by TCRdb, this immuneACCESS table contains in-frame sequences only and omits some clones. Under half of the omission traces to an unresolved V gene where checked; the cause of the rest is unknown. For this sample the table gives about 83,000 clones, of which about 91% were detected only once. Of the sample, around 0.4% is held by the ten largest clones.

This clonotype was obtained from a human donor in good health. Specimen: T cells isolated from PBMCs. Rearrangement joined TRBV5-1 to TRBJ2-7; the central 8 bases match TRBD2. The CDR3 loop reads CASSISGSSYEQYF. The base sequence is TGCGCCAGCAGCATAAGCGGGAGCTCCTACGAGCAGTACTTC.